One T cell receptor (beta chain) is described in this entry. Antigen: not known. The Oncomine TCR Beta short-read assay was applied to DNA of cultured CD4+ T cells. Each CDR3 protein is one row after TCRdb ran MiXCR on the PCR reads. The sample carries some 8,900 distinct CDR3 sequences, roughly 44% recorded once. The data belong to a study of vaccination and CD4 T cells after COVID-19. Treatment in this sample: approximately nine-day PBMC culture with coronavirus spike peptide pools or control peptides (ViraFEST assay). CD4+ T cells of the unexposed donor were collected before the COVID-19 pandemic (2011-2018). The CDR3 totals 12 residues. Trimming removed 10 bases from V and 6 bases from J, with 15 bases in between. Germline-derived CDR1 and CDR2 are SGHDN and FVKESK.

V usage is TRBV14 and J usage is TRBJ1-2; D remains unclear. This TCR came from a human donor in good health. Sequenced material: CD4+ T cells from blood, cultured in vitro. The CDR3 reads CAIGRRRDGYTF. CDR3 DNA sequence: TGTGCCATCGGTCGCAGGAGGGATGGCTACACCTTC.